The T cell receptor beta chain described here comes from a study of low-dose radiotherapy and immunotherapy resistance in tumors. Study in general: A total of 6.5 Gy was given to Cohort 1 as 0.5 Gy per fraction every 2 weeks. Every day for four cycles from cycle 1 day 1, patients took 300 mg of oral aspirin. Participants in Cohort 2 were given 1 Gy per fraction every two weeks, for 13 Gy over 26 weeks. Participants were given intravenous cyclophosphamide 200 mg/m2 every two weeks, one day before radiation and immunotherapy.

Priming of first-strand cDNA relied on TRAV- and TRBV-specific primers (covering alpha and beta chains). The authors amplified TCRs for 20 to 25 PCR cycles with a constant-region primer and a V-primer adapter. TCRdb fed the reads into MiXCR, producing one record per CDR3 protein. This sample yields 30,000 to 50,000 distinct CDR3 sequences, of which roughly 31% are seen a single time; 3.7% belongs to the top ten. Time point here: before trial treatment. The sample holds a few counts of this clonotype. A junction boundary mismatches the germline segment, possibly from a read error. The germline gives CDR1 SGHTA, CDR2 FQGNSA. The CDR3 sequence is 19 residues long.

The sample in question was PBMCs, obtained before treatment. The TCR comes from a male donor with gallbladder cancer. The chain combines TRBV7-2 with TRBJ2-5; 13 nucleotides align to TRBD2. The CDR3 bases are TGTGCCAGCAGGTTAGATCGACCCGGGACTAGCGGGATCGGGGAGACCCAGTACTTC. The encoded protein is CASRLDRPGTSGIGETQYF.